Detailed here is one T cell receptor beta chain. Its antigen is still unknown. Regions amplified from RNA transcripts were the TCR beta CDR3 regions. First-round RT-PCR targeting the TCR CDR3 was performed with the HTBI primer set. MiXCR was run by TCRdb on the multiplex PCR reads, yielding one entry per CDR3 protein. The sample contains some 380,000 distinct CDR3 sequences, about 14% of which appear only once. The sample belongs to a study of T cells in Graves' hyperthyroidism and ophthalmopathy. Findings of the study overall: Appearing also in blood were most of the thyroid clonotypes expanded above 0.001.

The diagnoses drew upon clinical symptoms, serum thyroxine and TRAb, thyroid ultrasound and orbital computed tomography. Germline V gene data show CDR1 as MNHEY and CDR2 as SVGAGI. The J segment lost 7 bases and the V segment lost 0 bases, leaving 7 bases of the junction unmatched. The CDR3 contains 16 residues. The J gene is TRBJ2-1, the V gene TRBV6-5; 9 bases are a match to TRBD2. Source material: blood. This TCR was sampled from a man aged 30 to 39 with Graves' hyperthyroidism that later progressed to Graves' ophthalmopathy. CDR3 region: CASSYSSGGLTNEQFF. The CDR3 nucleotides are TGTGCCAGCAGTTACTCTAGCGGGGGTCTAACTAATGAGCAGTTCTTC.